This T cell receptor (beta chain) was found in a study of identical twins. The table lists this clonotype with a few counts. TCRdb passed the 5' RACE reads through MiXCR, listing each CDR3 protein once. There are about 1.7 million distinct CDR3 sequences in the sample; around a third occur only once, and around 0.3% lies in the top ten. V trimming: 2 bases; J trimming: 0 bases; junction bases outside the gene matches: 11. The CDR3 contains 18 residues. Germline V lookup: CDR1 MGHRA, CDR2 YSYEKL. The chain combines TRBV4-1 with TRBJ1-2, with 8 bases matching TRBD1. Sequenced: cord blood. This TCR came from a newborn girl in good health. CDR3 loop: CASSQLAPGQESNYGYTF. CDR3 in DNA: TGCGCCAGCAGCCAATTGGCACCGGGACAGGAGTCTAACTATGGCTACACCTTC.